This T cell receptor (beta chain) is from a study of T cell repertoires in aging, cancer and after chemotherapy. Study in general: Some 10 million TCR reads were in the whole dataset. Whole-study findings and limits: In cancer patients, declining TCR diversity with age involved lost richness and lost evenness.

TCR beta rearrangements were amplified from peripheral blood genomic DNA. Of note for this clonotype: Its target is unknown.

TRB rearrangements spanning V, D and J were amplified using mixed TRB-A/B primers. Via MiXCR, TCRdb re-called the multiplex PCR reads, giving one row per CDR3 protein. The sample has over 2,000 distinct CDR3 sequences, about 51% seen once. CDR3 length equals 18 residues. V shed 4 bases, J shed 3 bases, and the junction held 10 bases outside the gene matches. The germline V gene has CDR1 LNHDA and CDR2 SQIVND (reference sequence). The chain employs TRBV19 and TRBJ1-5; the match to TRBD1 covers 12 bases. This clonotype was obtained from a human donor with a solid tumor. What was sequenced was blood. The CDR3 protein is CASSTNTGTGGVNQPQHF. CDR3 nucleotide sequence: TGTGCCAGTAGTACAAACACCGGGACAGGGGGCGTCAATCAGCCCCAGCATTTT.